This T cell receptor beta chain is drawn from a study of brain T cells in children with intractable seizures. The sequenced cases were selected for having the highest brain T cell transcript signatures. For this clone: Its target is not known.

Using immunoSEQ multiplex PCR, the repertoire was profiled, and TCRdb retains in-frame clones only, with some absent. The sample includes under 150,000 clones, approximately 94% of them seen just once. General observations from the study: HCMV serostatus was not known, and viral specificity came from CDR3 similarity only.

The sequence was collected from a boy in the first two years of life with hemimegalencephaly and intractable seizures. The source was peripheral blood, collected at surgery.

The CDR3 is CASREQLNTEAFF. CDR3 nucleotide sequence: TGTGCCAGCCGGGAACAGTTAAACACTGAAGCTTTCTTT. The V and J genes are TRBV6-5 and TRBJ1-1; the D is unclear. In germline, CDR1 is MNHEY, CDR2 SVGAGI. This CDR3 contains 13 residues. V lost 8 bases to trimming and J lost 2 bases, with 12 bases between them.